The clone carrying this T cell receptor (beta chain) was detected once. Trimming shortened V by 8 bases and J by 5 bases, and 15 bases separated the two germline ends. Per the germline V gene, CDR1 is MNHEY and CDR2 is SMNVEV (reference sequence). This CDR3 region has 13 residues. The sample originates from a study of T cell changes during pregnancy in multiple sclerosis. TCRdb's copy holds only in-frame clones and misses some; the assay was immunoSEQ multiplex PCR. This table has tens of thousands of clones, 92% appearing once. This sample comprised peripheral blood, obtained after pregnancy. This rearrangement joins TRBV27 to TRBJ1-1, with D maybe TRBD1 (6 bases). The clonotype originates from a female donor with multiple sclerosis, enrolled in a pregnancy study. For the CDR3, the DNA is TGTGCCAGCGGCCTCAGGGGTAATACTGAAGCTTTCTTT. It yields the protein CASGLRGNTEAFF.